What follows is one T cell receptor (beta chain) and its context. Clones were sequenced by immunoSEQ multiplex PCR, and TCRdb holds only the in-frame ones, with some missing. The sample consists of approximately 470,000 clones, approximately 86% of them appearing once. Cohort assignment relied on participant-reported clinical history. What the recovered Cohort 3 donors had was two negative PCRs, clearance, or symptom resolution. These data are taken from a study of blood T cell repertoires in COVID-19. Between the trimmed V and J ends, which lost 3 bases and 10 bases, there was a span of 10 bases. CDR1 is SNHLY, CDR2 FYNNEI, per germline. This CDR3 comprises 13 residues.

This TCR was recovered from a woman between 18 and 29 years old who had recovered from COVID-19. The chain carries TRBV2 and TRBJ1-6, with no clear D. The sample comprised PBMCs or T cells enriched from blood (not recorded which). CDR3 loop: CASSERISSPLHF. The CDR3 nucleotides read TGTGCCAGCAGTGAGCGGATTAGCTCACCCCTCCACTTT.